The 23 T cell receptor beta chains below all came from one sample that was sequenced in a study of type 1 regulatory T cells. These TCRs are of unknown antigen specificity. From the reads, TCRdb called clonotypes with MiXCR, one entry per CDR3 protein. The table includes just under 65,000 distinct CDR3 sequences, roughly half detected once. Sequencing used cultured non-Tr1 T cells, either the whole culture or a sorted T cell fraction (not recorded which). The receptor set was obtained from a human donor in good health.

This chain joins TRBV29-1 and TRBJ2-7; tentatively, D is TRBD1 (6 bases). CDR3 size: 12 residues. Per germline, CDR1 SQVTM and CDR2 ANQGSEA. Trimming removed 4 bases at V and 6 bases at J, with 13 bases between. CDR3 coding DNA: TGCAGCGTTGGGGGACACGATACCGAGCAGTACTTC. Its protein is CSVGGHDTEQYF.

In this sample, this clonotype turned up many times. J is TRBJ2-7 and V is TRBV10-3; unclear D gene. V lost 10 bases to trimming and J lost 2 bases, with 15 bases between them. The CDR3 contains 13 residues. Per germline, CDR1 ENHRY and CDR2 SYGVKD. The DNA of the CDR3 is TGTGCCACCACCTCGGATCCAGCCTACGAGCAGTACTTC. Encoded protein: CATTSDPAYEQYF.

The chain couples TRBV4-3 to TRBJ2-5; possibly TRBD2 for D (6 bases). The germline gives CDR1 LGHNA, CDR2 YSLEER. Trimming removed 1 base at V and 4 bases at J, with 13 bases between. CDR3 length equals 15 residues. The CDR3 sequence is CASSQGGQGGETQYF. The CDR3 DNA reads TGCGCCAGCAGCCAAGGAGGCCAGGGAGGAGAGACCCAGTACTTC.

The gene calls are TRBV4-1 and TRBJ2-3; 11 bases map to TRBD2. The CDR3 consists of 15 residues. Germline V lookup: CDR1 MGHRA, CDR2 YSYEKL. V shed 4 bases, J shed 6 bases, and the junction held 6 bases outside the gene matches. The DNA of the CDR3 is TGCGCCAGCAGCCTTCAGACTAGCGGGGTGGATACGCAGTATTTT. Its protein product is CASSLQTSGVDTQYF.

This clonotype was picked up a small number of times. This chain joins TRBV19 and TRBJ1-2; D not certain. The germline V gene encodes CDR1 LNHDA and CDR2 SQIVND (reference sequence). The CDR3 sequence is 16 residues long. Trimming left V 2 bases short and J 0 bases short, with 13 bases between. CDR3 in amino acids: CASSISPTRTNYGYTF. In DNA form, the CDR3 reads TGTGCCAGTAGTATATCTCCTACGAGAACTAACTATGGCTACACCTTC.

The CDR3 spells CSARDPWAALTSLNEQFF. The CDR3 bases are TGCAGTGCTAGAGATCCTTGGGCAGCCCTTACTTCTTTGAATGAGCAGTTCTTC. V gene TRBV20-1 combines with J gene TRBJ2-1; D is undetermined. Germline V gene data show CDR1 as DFQATT and CDR2 as SNEGSKA (reference sequence). Deletions cut 0 bases from V and 7 bases from J, with 25 bases between. CDR3 size: 18 residues.

The rearrangement joins TRBV18 to TRBJ2-2; 7 nucleotides agree with TRBD1. From germline, CDR1 is KGHSH and CDR2 LQKENI. V lost 1 base, J lost 5 bases, and 4 bases stayed unmatched. The CDR3 contains 15 residues. The CDR3 region has the DNA TGTGCCAGCTCACCACAGGGGGCGCGTACCGGGGAGCTGTTTTTT. Its protein is CASSPQGARTGELFF.

In the case of this clonotype: Its ends do not fully match the called genes, so a read error is possible. The chain's CDR3 is CASSLGGAGGQETQYF. DNA of the CDR3: TGTGCTAGCAGCTTGGGGGGAGCCGGGGGGCAAGAGACCCAGTACTTC. The genes are TRBV7-7 and TRBJ2-5; 7 bases are a match to TRBD2. In germline, CDR1 is SSHAT, CDR2 FNYEAQ (reference sequence). CDR3 length: 16 amino acids. Drawing the rest from reference TRBV7-7 and TRBJ2-5, the complete variable domain is GAGVSQSPRYKVTKRGQDVTLRCDPISSHATLYWYQQALGQGPEFLTYFNYEAQPDKSGLPSDRFSAERPEGSISTLTIQRTEQRDSAMYRCASSLGGAGGQETQYFGPGTRLLVL.

The table lists this clonotype with a few counts. The chain recombines TRBV6-1 with TRBJ1-5; a weak D match, TRBD1 (6 bases). CDR1 is MNHNS and CDR2 is SASEGT in the germline V gene. Trimming stripped 6 bases from V and 0 bases from J, with 12 bases between. CDR3 length: 15 residues. CDR3 protein: CASRPGQTSNQPQHF. In DNA, the CDR3 is TGTGCCAGCAGGCCTGGACAGACTAGCAATCAGCCCCAGCATTTT.

This rearrangement joins TRBV7-3 to TRBJ2-2, with TRBD2 matching over 10 bases. Per germline, CDR1 SGHTA and CDR2 FQGTGA. CDR3 length: 16 amino acids. The V gene end was trimmed by 2 bases and the J gene end by 8 bases; junction bases not matched to a gene: 8. Here the CDR3 DNA reads TGTGCCAGCAGCTTAGGGCCTAGCGGGGGCCAAGGGGAGCTGTTTTTT. This codes for CASSLGPSGGQGELFF.

The genes are TRBV29-1 and TRBJ1-1; D unresolved. Germline-derived CDR1 and CDR2 are SQVTM and ANQGSEA. This CDR3 contains 11 residues. V lost 3 bases, J lost 7 bases, and 9 bases lay in between. The CDR3 nucleotides read TGCAGCGTTGAGTTTTTCCTTGAAGCTTTCTTT. Its translation: CSVEFFLEAFF.

The V call is TRBV20-1, the J call TRBJ2-7; 8 bases align to TRBD1. The germline V gene encodes CDR1 DFQATT and CDR2 SNEGSKA (reference sequence). The CDR3 extends over 13 amino acids. V lost 6 bases to trimming and J lost 7 bases; unmatched junction nucleotides: 11. The chain's CDR3 is CSATVQGAGEQYF. The CDR3 DNA reads TGCAGTGCCACCGTTCAGGGGGCCGGAGAGCAGTACTTC.

This clonotype turned up a few times. The chain employs TRBV5-4 and TRBJ2-1, with D perhaps TRBD1 (5 bases). V gave up 4 bases and J gave up 4 bases, with 9 bases separating them. CDR3 length: 13 amino acids. Germline V gene lookup returns CDR1 SGHNT and CDR2 YYREEE (reference sequence). The CDR3 region is CASSLDRYNEQFF. In nucleotides, the CDR3 is TGTGCCAGCAGCCTCGACAGATACAATGAGCAGTTCTTC.

The rearrangement links TRBV7-8 to TRBJ1-2, with D perhaps matching TRBD1 (5 bases). The germline V gene has CDR1 SGHVS and CDR2 FQNEAQ. Trimming pared 2 bases from V and 4 bases from J, leaving 11 bases between. This CDR3 has 14 residues. The CDR3 here is CASSLPVQGYGYTF. In DNA, the CDR3 is TGTGCCAGCAGCTTACCAGTCCAGGGCTATGGCTACACCTTC.

This clonotype turned up a few times. The gene calls are TRBV7-2 and TRBJ1-2, with D unclear. Deletions cut 8 bases from V and 0 bases from J, with 16 bases between. The germline CDR1 and CDR2 sequences are SGHTA and FQGNSA. The CDR3 has 15 residues. The CDR3 is CASASGPTSNYGYTF. CDR3 nucleotide sequence: TGTGCCAGCGCGAGCGGACCTACCTCTAACTATGGCTACACCTTC.

This chain links TRBV19 with TRBJ1-4; D remains unclear. The V end was cut by 9 bases, the J end by 7 bases, with 15 bases between. Per the germline V gene, CDR1 is LNHDA and CDR2 is SQIVND (reference sequence). The CDR3 spans 13 residues. CDR3 coding DNA: TGTGCCAGCAATAGGTTGTCTGGTGAAAAACTGTTTTTT. Encoded protein: CASNRLSGEKLFF.

The gene calls are TRBV9 and TRBJ1-1; D remains unclear. Germline CDR1 is SGDLS and CDR2 is YYNGEE. The CDR3 has 15 residues. V was clipped by 4 bases and J by 3 bases, with 16 bases between them. CDR3 region: CASSPIPGIDTEAFF. DNA for the CDR3: TGTGCCAGCAGCCCAATCCCGGGGATAGACACTGAAGCTTTCTTT.

The chain is built from TRBV7-2 and TRBJ2-1; TRBD1 aligns across 7 bases. The length of the CDR3 is 18 residues. The germline CDR1 and CDR2 sequences are SGHTA and FQGNSA. V dropped 2 bases and J dropped 9; count of bases not matched to a gene: 19. The CDR3 is CASSLRIRGPLQGIEQFF. As DNA, the CDR3 is TGTGCCAGCAGCTTAAGGATCCGGGGCCCACTACAGGGGATTGAGCAGTTCTTC.

The chain has TRBV12-3 or TRBV12-4 and TRBJ1-1; D not resolved. This CDR3 has 14 residues. The V gene lost 5 bases and the J gene lost 0 bases, with 10 bases spanning the gap. CDR3 protein: CASSPQDMNTEAFF. CDR3 bases: TGTGCCAGCAGTCCCCAGGATATGAACACTGAAGCTTTCTTT.

This clonotype has just a few counts. The V call is TRBV6-5, the J call TRBJ1-6; 8 bases are a match to TRBD1. This CDR3 is 15 amino acids long. From germline, CDR1 is MNHEY and CDR2 SVGAGI. The V and J ends lost 0 bases and 9 bases, in that order; junction bases with no gene match: 4. This CDR3 is CASSYSAGTGSPLHF. CDR3 nucleotide sequence: TGTGCCAGCAGTTACTCAGCAGGGACAGGTTCACCCCTCCACTTT.

The chain recombines TRBV18 with TRBJ1-6; the D is unclear. The CDR3 length is 13 residues. The V end lost 6 bases, the J end lost 10 bases, and 13 bases lay between the germline ends. Germline V gene lookup returns CDR1 KGHSH and CDR2 LQKENI. The CDR3 DNA sequence: TGTGCCAGCTCGCCTACAGCGGAATCACCCCTCCACTTT. Translated, it gives CASSPTAESPLHF. Full variable domain (remainder filled in from reference TRBV18 and TRBJ1-6): NAGVMQNPRHLVRRRGQEARLRCSPMKGHSHVYWYRQLPEEGLKFMVYLQKENIIDESGMPKERFSAEFPKEGPSILRIQQVVRGDSAAYFCASSPTAESPLHFGNGTRLTVT.

The gene calls are TRBV7-2 and TRBJ1-5, with TRBD1 identical over 8 bases. CDR1 is SGHTA, CDR2 FQGNSA, per germline. This CDR3 is built from 14 residues. With 5 bases clipped from V and 4 bases from J, the junction kept 4 bases outside the gene matches. CDR3 nucleotide sequence: TGTGCCAGCAGCCTTGGGACAGGTAATCAGCCCCAGCATTTT. Protein product: CASSLGTGNQPQHF. The complete variable domain, with remaining parts taken from reference TRBV7-2 and TRBJ1-5, reads GAGVSQSPSNKVTEKGKDVELRCDPISGHTALYWYRQSLGQGLEFLIYFQGNSAPDKSGLPSDRFSAERTGGSVSTLTIQRTQQEDSAVYLCASSLGTGNQPQHFGDGTRLSIL.

V is TRBV7-2 and J is TRBJ1-6; D unclear. This CDR3 region has 15 residues. In germline, CDR1 is SGHTA, CDR2 FQGNSA. The V end lost 2 bases, the J end lost 3 bases, and 8 bases lay between the germline ends. The CDR3: CASSLTGFYNSPLHF. CDR3 nucleotides: TGTGCCAGCAGCTTAACCGGGTTCTATAATTCACCCCTCCACTTT.